The TCR beta chain described here comes from a study of cytomegalovirus exposure and HLA in healthy donors. 13 Jbeta primers and 60 Vbeta primers were used for the PCR. Per the original data handling: Roughly 12 million shared chains were among about 80 million unique TCR beta chains counted in a later analysis. Only in-frame clones appear in the TCRdb table, and some are missing; sequencing was by immunoSEQ multiplex PCR. The DNA gave D and trimming, while V, J and clone size come from that table. The sample includes about 120,000 clones, 80% of them seen just once. The source material was PBMCs. The TCR originated in a man aged 25 to 40 in good health and CMV-seropositive.

CDR3 coding DNA: TGTGCCAGCAGTCGGGCGGGGTTGTATGGCTACACCTTC. Protein product: CASSRAGLYGYTF. The chain has TRBV25-1 and TRBJ1-2; D remains ambiguous. Per germline, CDR1 MGHDK and CDR2 SYGVNS. Trimming took off 5 bases at V and 5 bases at J, with 12 bases between the two ends. The CDR3 totals 13 residues.